A selection of T cell receptor beta chains follows, all from one sample in a study of identical twins. Using its own MiXCR run on the 5' RACE reads, TCRdb lists one record per CDR3 protein. The data show approximately 190,000 distinct CDR3 sequences, about 16% seen once. These data also featured in a second study, about T cells expressing NK-cell markers.

Sequenced sample: CD8+ T cells sorted from blood. The receptors stem from a woman between 18 and 30 years old in good health. The CDR3 runs from the conserved cysteine through the conserved F or W. The D gene is left open where the match is weak. Clone size is not always given. Where it is, it says once, few, many or a class for expanded clones.

J gene: TRBJ2-1
D gene: TRBD1
clone size: few
V gene: TRBV5-1
CDR3 DNA: TGCGCCAGCAGCTTGGCCCAGGGACAGGGGCGTGGATGGGGAAATGAGCAGTTCTTC
CDR3 protein: CASSLAQGQGRGWGNEQFF

J gene: TRBJ2-2
D gene: NA
clone size: NA
V gene: TRBV7-9
CDR3 DNA: TGTGCCAGCAGCTTAAGACCAGACTCTGCTAACACCGGGGAGCTGTTTTTT
CDR3 protein: CASSLRPDSANTGELFF

J gene: TRBJ2-3
D gene: NA
clone size: few
V gene: TRBV7-6
CDR3 DNA: TGTGCCAGCAGCGTAGGGGGGCCTCCAGATACGCAGTATTTT
CDR3 protein: CASSVGGPPDTQYF

J gene: TRBJ2-3
D gene: NA
clone size: NA
V gene: TRBV7-9
CDR3 DNA: TGTGCCAGCAGACTACTGAGGTGGGGGCCGGAAGATACGCAGTATTTT
CDR3 protein: CASRLLRWGPEDTQYF

J gene: TRBJ2-7
D gene: NA
clone size: NA
V gene: TRBV7-9
CDR3 DNA: TGTGCCAGCAGCTTTGTGGTCGGGGGAGACGAGCAGTACTTC
CDR3 protein: CASSFVVGGDEQYF

J gene: TRBJ1-4
D gene: NA
clone size: few
V gene: TRBV9
CDR3 DNA: TGTGCCAGCAGCGTTGGATGGGCCGGGACGGCTAATGAAAAACTGTTTTTT
CDR3 protein: CASSVGWAGTANEKLFF

J gene: TRBJ2-7
D gene: TRBD1
clone size: NA
V gene: TRBV7-6
CDR3 DNA: TGTGCCAGCAGCAAGGGACAGGGTGGCTACGAGCAGTACTTC
CDR3 protein: CASSKGQGGYEQYF

J gene: TRBJ2-5
D gene: NA
clone size: few
V gene: TRBV4-1
CDR3 DNA: TGCGCCAGCAGCCAAGTTCACAACCAAGAGACCCAGTACTTC
CDR3 protein: CASSQVHNQETQYF

J gene: TRBJ2-1
D gene: NA
clone size: few
V gene: TRBV7-2
CDR3 DNA: TGTGCCAGCAGCCCGGGACCCCAGCAGTTCTTC
CDR3 protein: CASSPGPQQFF

J gene: TRBJ2-1
D gene: TRBD2
clone size: NA
V gene: TRBV10-3
CDR3 DNA: TGTGCCATCAGTGAGGCGGTAGCGGGGGGGCCAAGGAATGAGCAGTTCTTC
CDR3 protein: CAISEAVAGGPRNEQFF

J gene: TRBJ2-1
D gene: NA
clone size: few
V gene: TRBV5-1
CDR3 DNA: TGCGCCAGCAGCTTCGACAGCAATGAGCAGTTCTTC
CDR3 protein: CASSFDSNEQFF

J gene: TRBJ2-7
D gene: NA
clone size: NA
V gene: TRBV12-5
CDR3 DNA: TGTGCTAGTGGTTTCCGGCCTTACGAGCAGTACTTC
CDR3 protein: CASGFRPYEQYF

J gene: TRBJ2-7
D gene: TRBD2
clone size: NA
V gene: TRBV7-2
CDR3 DNA: TGTGCCAGCAGCTCTGGGACTAGCGGAAACGAGCAGTACTTC
CDR3 protein: CASSSGTSGNEQYF

J gene: TRBJ2-1
D gene: NA
clone size: few
V gene: TRBV2
CDR3 DNA: TGTGCCAGCCCCAGGGGAACCTCGCCCTACTACAATGAGCAGTTCTTC
CDR3 protein: CASPRGTSPYYNEQFF

J gene: TRBJ2-3
D gene: NA
clone size: few
V gene: TRBV14
CDR3 DNA: TGTGCCAGCAGCCAAGATGCCCTGCGGGGAGGTACGCAGTATTTT
CDR3 protein: CASSQDALRGGTQYF

J gene: TRBJ2-3
D gene: TRBD2
clone size: NA
V gene: TRBV7-3
CDR3 DNA: TGTGCCAGCAGCCCCCTAGGTGGAGGGACTAACACAGATACGCAGTATTTT
CDR3 protein: CASSPLGGGTNTDTQYF

J gene: TRBJ1-1
D gene: NA
clone size: many
V gene: TRBV12-3/TRBV12-4
CDR3 DNA: TGTGCCAGCAGTTTAGGTCTTTCGATTGGGAAAGCTTTCTTT
CDR3 protein: CASSLGLSIGKAFF

J gene: TRBJ2-1
D gene: TRBD2
clone size: few
V gene: TRBV5-4
CDR3 DNA: TGTGCCAGCAGCTTCAGTAGCGGGGAAGGCAATGAGCAGTTCTTC
CDR3 protein: CASSFSSGEGNEQFF

J gene: TRBJ1-3
D gene: NA
clone size: few
V gene: TRBV4-3
CDR3 DNA: TGCGCCAGCAGCCAAGACCACTCTGGAAACACCATATATTTT
CDR3 protein: CASSQDHSGNTIYF

J gene: TRBJ1-1
D gene: NA
clone size: NA
V gene: TRBV7-2
CDR3 DNA: TGTGCCAGCAGGCACAGGGAGTCGGATGAAGCTTTCTTT
CDR3 protein: CASRHRESDEAFF

J gene: TRBJ1-2
D gene: NA
clone size: NA
V gene: TRBV6-1
CDR3 DNA: TGTGCCAGCAGTAGCAGGACCGTCGAGAACAATGGCTACACCTTC
CDR3 protein: CASSSRTVENNGYTF

J gene: TRBJ2-3
D gene: TRBD2
clone size: NA
V gene: TRBV10-3
CDR3 DNA: TGTGCCATCAGTGAGGCAGCGGGGAGCACAGATACGCAGTATTTT
CDR3 protein: CAISEAAGSTDTQYF

J gene: TRBJ1-1
D gene: NA
clone size: few
V gene: TRBV20-1
CDR3 DNA: TGCAGTGCTAGAGTAGGGGTGATGAACACTGAAGCTTTCTTT
CDR3 protein: CSARVGVMNTEAFF

J gene: TRBJ2-7
D gene: NA
clone size: few
V gene: TRBV20-1
CDR3 DNA: TGCAGTGCTAGGGACGACAGTTCTTTCTACGAGCAGTACTTC
CDR3 protein: CSARDDSSFYEQYF

J gene: TRBJ2-1
D gene: NA
clone size: NA
V gene: TRBV6-2/TRBV6-3
CDR3 DNA: TGTGCCAGCAGTCTGGGACCTCTGGATGAGCAGTTCTTC
CDR3 protein: CASSLGPLDEQFF

J gene: TRBJ2-7
D gene: TRBD1
clone size: few
V gene: TRBV5-6
CDR3 DNA: TGTGCCAGCAGCTTTGGGACAGACTACGAGCAGTACTTC
CDR3 protein: CASSFGTDYEQYF

J gene: TRBJ1-2
D gene: TRBD1
clone size: NA
V gene: TRBV20-1
CDR3 DNA: TGCAGTGCTAGAGAGGTTGACAGGGTCAACTATGGCTACACCTTC
CDR3 protein: CSAREVDRVNYGYTF

J gene: TRBJ2-1
D gene: NA
clone size: NA
V gene: TRBV7-9
CDR3 DNA: TGTGCCAGCAGCCCCAGCGAGAGCTCCTACAATGAGCAGTTCTTC
CDR3 protein: CASSPSESSYNEQFF

J gene: TRBJ1-1
D gene: TRBD1
clone size: many
V gene: TRBV29-1
CDR3 DNA: TGCAGTGTGGACAGGGGGAACACTGAAGCTTTCTTT
CDR3 protein: CSVDRGNTEAFF

J gene: TRBJ2-1
D gene: TRBD2
clone size: NA
V gene: TRBV7-9
CDR3 DNA: TGTGCCAGCAGCTTAACTAGCGGGAGTGGCGATGAGCAGTTCTTC
CDR3 protein: CASSLTSGSGDEQFF

J gene: TRBJ2-7
D gene: NA
clone size: few
V gene: TRBV6-2/TRBV6-3
CDR3 DNA: TGTGCCAGCCCGGGGGACGGCGACTCCTACGAGCAGTACTTC
CDR3 protein: CASPGDGDSYEQYF